The next 9 T cell receptor beta chains were all read from a single sample in a study of shared clonotypes between healthy human individuals. Assay used: immunoSEQ multiplex PCR; TCRdb lists only in-frame clones, some missing. Found here are about 680,000 clones, 73% of them singletons; the top ten hold 1.5% to 2%. The sequencing sample was made of memory CD4+ T cells sorted from blood. Subset in this sample: CD45RA-negative fraction. These receptors originate from a woman in her thirties in good health.

This chain links TRBV11-3 with TRBJ2-5; D ambiguous. Germline V gives CDR1 SGHNT, CDR2 YENEEA. This CDR3 is built from 11 residues. V shed 4 bases and J shed 4 bases, with 4 bases lying between them. CDR3 protein: CASSSGETQYF. In nucleotides, the CDR3 is TGTGCCAGCAGCTCAGGAGAGACCCAGTACTTC.

The chain couples TRBV30 to TRBJ2-5, with D hard to call. The J call could be wrong; TRBJ2-7 is a better fit for the DNA end. Germline assignment: CDR1 GTSNPN and CDR2 SVGIG (reference sequence). CDR3 size: 12 residues. The CDR3 loop reads CAWSVQTYEQYF. The DNA for the CDR3 is TGTGCCTGGAGTGTGCAGACCTACGAGCAGTACTTC.

As DNA, the CDR3 is TGTGCCAGCAGCACACGGGACAGAACCGCGAGGCAGTACTTC. Protein product: CASSTRDRTARQYF. V and J are TRBV5-6 and TRBJ2-7; 7 bases are a match to TRBD1. Unmatched junction bases numbered 13, after V lost 4 bases and J lost 9 bases. Germline CDR1 reads SGHDT; CDR2 reads YYEEEE. The CDR3 has 14 amino acids.

The CDR3 here is CASRREGPLWEQYF. CDR3 nucleotide sequence: TGTGCCAGCAGACGGGAGGGCCCTTTATGGGAGCAGTACTTC. The chain couples TRBV6-6 to TRBJ2-7; 8 nucleotides line up with TRBD2. This CDR3 is built from 14 residues. Germline assignment: CDR1 MNHNY and CDR2 SVGAGI (reference sequence). V lost 6 bases to trimming and J lost 7 bases; unmatched junction nucleotides: 11.

The genes are TRBV6-1 and TRBJ2-1; 9 positions agree with TRBD1. With V trimmed by 6 bases and J by 4 bases, 7 bases remained unmatched. Germline assignment: CDR1 MNHNS and CDR2 SASEGT. The CDR3 has 15 residues. The CDR3 nucleotides read TGTGCCAGCAGCCCCGGGACAGGGCTTTACAATGAGCAGTTCTTC. Residues: CASSPGTGLYNEQFF.

V is TRBV28 and J is TRBJ2-7, with TRBD1 identical over 7 bases. Trimming at V came to 6 bases and at J to 0 bases, leaving 8 bases not matched to a gene. The CDR3 runs 15 residues. Germline loops: CDR1 MDHEN, CDR2 SYDVKM. The CDR3 DNA reads as TGTGCCAGCAGGGGCGGACAGGCCAACTCCTACGAGCAGTACTTC. It encodes CASRGGQANSYEQYF. Full variable domain (rest looked up from reference TRBV28 and TRBJ2-7): DVKVTQSSRYLVKRTGEKVFLECVQDMDHENMFWYRQDPGLGLRLIYFSYDVKMKEKGDIPEGYSVSREKKERFSLILESASTNQTSMYLCASRGGQANSYEQYFGPGTRLTVT.

This chain connects TRBV7-8 to TRBJ2-7; 7 nucleotides line up with TRBD1. With 5 bases clipped from V and 2 bases from J, the junction kept 3 bases outside the gene matches. This CDR3 comprises 13 residues. CDR1 and CDR2 from the germline V gene are SGHVS and FQNEAQ. The CDR3 DNA is TGTGCCAGCAGCCCGGGACAGACCTACGAGCAGTACTTC. Translating it yields CASSPGQTYEQYF. Full variable domain (missing parts from reference TRBV7-8 and TRBJ2-7): GAGVSQSPRYKVAKRGQDVALRCDPISGHVSLFWYQQALGQGPEFLTYFQNEAQLDKSGLPSDRFFAERPEGSVSTLKIQRTQQEDSAVYLCASSPGQTYEQYFGPGTRLTVT.

This clone showed up many times. The V gene is TRBV28, the J gene TRBJ1-5; D is unclear. V was clipped by 2 bases and J by 0 bases, with 8 bases between them. CDR1 is MDHEN and CDR2 is SYDVKM in the germline V gene. This CDR3 spans 15 amino acids. The chain's CDR3 is CASSLPELSNQPQHF. The CDR3 nucleotides are TGTGCCAGCAGTTTACCCGAGCTTAGCAATCAGCCCCAGCATTTT.

The chain carries TRBV11-3 and TRBJ2-3; 16 nucleotides agree with TRBD2. The CDR3 sequence is 18 residues long. The ends lost 4 bases at V and 4 bases at J; junction bases unmatched: 8. Germline V gives CDR1 SGHNT, CDR2 YENEEA. The CDR3 region has the DNA TGTGCCAGCAGCTCCGGACCGGGACTAGCGGGAGGGCCAGATACGCAGTATTTT. Translated: CASSSGPGLAGGPDTQYF.